This TCR beta chain came from a study of immune evolution from preneoplasia to lung adenocarcinoma. This CDR3 contains 14 residues. V lost 3 bases, J lost 6 bases, and 7 bases stayed unmatched. Germline V gives CDR1 SEHNR, CDR2 FQNEAQ (reference sequence). On this clone: Antigen: not known.

The study's findings and limits: Clonality was highest in normal lung, lower in later-stage lesions apparently.

The table came from immunoSEQ multiplex PCR; TCRdb's copy has only in-frame clones and leaves some out. The sample yields 5,500 to 7,500 clones, about 79% seen once. The source is a person aged 60-79 years with lung adenocarcinoma. Sequenced: FFPE minimally invasive lung adenocarcinoma tissue. J is TRBJ2-7 and V is TRBV7-9, with 8 bases that match TRBD2. For the CDR3, the DNA is TGTGCCAGCAGCTTTGCAGCGGGAGCAGGCGAGCAGTACTTC. Protein: CASSFAAGAGEQYF.